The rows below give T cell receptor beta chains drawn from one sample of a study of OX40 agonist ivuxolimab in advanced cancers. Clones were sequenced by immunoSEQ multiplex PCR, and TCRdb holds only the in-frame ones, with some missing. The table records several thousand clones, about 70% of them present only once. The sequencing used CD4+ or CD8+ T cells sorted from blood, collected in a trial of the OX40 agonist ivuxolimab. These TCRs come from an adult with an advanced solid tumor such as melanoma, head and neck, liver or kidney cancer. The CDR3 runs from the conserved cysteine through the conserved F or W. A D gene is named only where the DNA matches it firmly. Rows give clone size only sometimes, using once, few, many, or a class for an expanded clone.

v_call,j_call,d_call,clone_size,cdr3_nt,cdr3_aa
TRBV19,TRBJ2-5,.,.,TGTGCCAGTAGTATAATAGGGGGGGAGACCCAGTACTTC,CASSIIGGETQYF
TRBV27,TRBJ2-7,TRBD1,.,TGTGCCACAGGGTACAGGGGCTCCTACGAGCAGTACTTC,CATGYRGSYEQYF
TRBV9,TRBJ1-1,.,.,TGTGCCAGCAGCGTAGACGAGCCGGCTCCGAACACTGAAGCTTTCTTT,CASSVDEPAPNTEAFF
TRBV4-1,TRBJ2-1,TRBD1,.,TGCGCCAGCAGCCATAGCCAGGGGGCCTACAATGAGCAGTTCTTC,CASSHSQGAYNEQFF
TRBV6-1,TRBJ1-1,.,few,TGTGCCAGCAGTGAAACGCAGGCGGCTGAAGCTTTCTTT,CASSETQAAEAFF
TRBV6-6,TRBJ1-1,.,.,TGTGCCAGCAGTTACGGCAGAGGGAACACTGAAGCTTTCTTT,CASSYGRGNTEAFF
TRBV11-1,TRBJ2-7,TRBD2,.,TGTGCCAGCAGCTTAAGGCGCGGGAGGGCCGACGAGCAGTACTTC,CASSLRRGRADEQYF
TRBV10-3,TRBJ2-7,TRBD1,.,TGTGCCTCCGTGCCGGGACAGTCCTACGAGCAGTACTTC,CASVPGQSYEQYF
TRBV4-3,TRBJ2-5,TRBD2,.,TGCGCCAGCAGCCAGGAAGTTAGCGGGAGGTCCAAGACCCAGTACTTC,CASSQEVSGRSKTQYF
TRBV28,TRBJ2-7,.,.,TGTGCCAGCAGAAAAAATGGACGCCCCTACGAGCAGTACTTC,CASRKNGRPYEQYF
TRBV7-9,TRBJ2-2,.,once,TGTGCCAGCAGCTCCGGATTGGGGACCGGGGAGCTGTTTTTT,CASSSGLGTGELFF
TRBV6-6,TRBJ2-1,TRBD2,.,TGTGCCAGCGGGCGGGGGGGCCTCAATGAGCAGTTCTTC,CASGRGGLNEQFF
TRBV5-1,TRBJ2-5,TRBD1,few,TGCGCCAGCAGCGGGACAGGGGGCGGAGGAGAGACCCAGTACTTC,CASSGTGGGGETQYF
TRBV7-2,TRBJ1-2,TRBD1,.,TGTGCCAGCAGCTGGACAGGGGGAGGGTATGGCTACACCTTC,CASSWTGGGYGYTF
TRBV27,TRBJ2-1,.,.,TGTGCCAGCAGTTTGAACTTTTACAATGAGCAGTTCTTC,CASSLNFYNEQFF
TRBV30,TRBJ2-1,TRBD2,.,TGTGCCTGGAGTCGGGGGGGAGAGCAGTTCTTC,CAWSRGGEQFF
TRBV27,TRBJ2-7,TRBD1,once,TGTGCCAGCAGTTTATCCAGGGGGCGTAGCTACGAGCAGTACTTC,CASSLSRGRSYEQYF
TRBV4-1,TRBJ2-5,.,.,TGCGCCAGCAGCCAAGAACGCGGAGAGACCCAGTACTTC,CASSQERGETQYF
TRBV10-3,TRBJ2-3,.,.,TGTGCCATCAGTGAGTCGTTGGACCCTACAGATACGCAGTATTTT,CAISESLDPTDTQYF
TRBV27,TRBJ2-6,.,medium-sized,TGTGCCAGCAGTTCCGGACGACTCTCTGGGGCCAACGTCCTGACTTTC,CASSSGRLSGANVLTF
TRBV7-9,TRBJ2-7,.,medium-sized,TGTGCCAGCAGCTTAGTTGCGGGGGCGCACGAGCAGTACTTC,CASSLVAGAHEQYF
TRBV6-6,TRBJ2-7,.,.,TGTGCCAGCAGTTACTCCGCAAACGAGCAGTACTTC,CASSYSANEQYF
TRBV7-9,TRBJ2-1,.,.,TGTGCCAGCAGCTTAGGACGGGGGAGCTCCTACAATGAGCAGTTCTTC,CASSLGRGSSYNEQFF
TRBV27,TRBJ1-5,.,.,TGTGCCAGCGGGGCGGGCGGGGGCAATCAGCCCCAGCATTTT,CASGAGGGNQPQHF
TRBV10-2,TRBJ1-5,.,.,TGCGCCAGCAGTGAGTCGGGCTTCAATCAGCCCCAGCATTTT,CASSESGFNQPQHF
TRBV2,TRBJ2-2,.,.,TGTGCCAGCAGTGAATGGGCAACTACCGGGGAGCTGTTTTTT,CASSEWATTGELFF